This entry is about one T cell receptor beta chain. What it binds is not known. The entry originates in a study of radiotherapy plus CTLA-4 blockade in lung cancer. Overall study: Objective responses occurred in 15% to 20% of patients; about 31% had disease control. General study results and limits: TCR clones originating in tumors grew in number in blood after radiotherapy plus ipilimumab.

TCRdb's copy holds only in-frame clones and misses some; the assay was immunoSEQ multiplex PCR. The repertoire consists of about 62,000 clones, with approximately 77% occurring once and the leading ten covering 4.4%. The CDR3 is made up of 16 amino acids. V was shortened by 0 bases and J by 2 bases, with 14 bases between the two germline ends. In germline, CDR1 is GTSNPN, CDR2 SVGIG (reference sequence). The study gave focal radiation plus ipilimumab CTLA-4 blockade to patients with chemo-refractory metastatic non-small-cell lung cancer. This TCR came from a human donor with non-small cell lung cancer who had a complete response to radiotherapy plus ipilimumab. V usage is TRBV30 and J usage is TRBJ1-5; tentative D call: TRBD1 (5 bases). The sequenced sample was peripheral blood, obtained from a patient treated with radiotherapy plus ipilimumab. This chain's CDR3 is CAWSVQVGSGNQPQHF. DNA for the CDR3: TGTGCCTGGAGTGTACAGGTGGGATCGGGCAATCAGCCCCAGCATTTT.